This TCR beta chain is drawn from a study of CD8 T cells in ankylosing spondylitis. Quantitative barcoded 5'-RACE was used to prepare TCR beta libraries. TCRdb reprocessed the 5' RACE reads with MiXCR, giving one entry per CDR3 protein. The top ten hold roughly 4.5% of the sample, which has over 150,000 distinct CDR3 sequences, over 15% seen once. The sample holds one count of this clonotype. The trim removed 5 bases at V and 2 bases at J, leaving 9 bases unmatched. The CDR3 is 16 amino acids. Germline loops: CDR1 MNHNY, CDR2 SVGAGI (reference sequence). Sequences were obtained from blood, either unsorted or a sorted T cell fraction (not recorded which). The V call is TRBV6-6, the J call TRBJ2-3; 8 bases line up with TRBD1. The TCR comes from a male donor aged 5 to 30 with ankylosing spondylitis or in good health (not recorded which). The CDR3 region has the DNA TGTGCCAGCAGTGACAACACGGGACAGGTCACAGATACGCAGTATTTT. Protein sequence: CASSDNTGQVTDTQYF.